A selection of T cell receptor beta chains follows, all from one sample in a study of blood T cell repertoires in COVID-19. Produced via immunoSEQ multiplex PCR; TCRdb's table is partial and in-frame only. The sample holds roughly 200,000 clones; approximately 89% are singletons and the top ten take roughly 8.2%. The sample was peripheral blood. The source is a woman aged 55 to 70 with acute or convalescent COVID-19. The conserved cysteine and the conserved F or W are not part of the CDR3 here.

V gene: TRBV12-3/TRBV12-4; J gene: TRBJ2-1; CDR3 protein: ASSLGLAGEQF
V gene: TRBV28; J gene: TRBJ1-2; CDR3 protein: ASSSSGAFGYT
V gene: TRBV11-2; J gene: TRBJ2-2; CDR3 protein: ASRDPGHPSGELF
V gene: TRBV5-1; J gene: TRBJ1-1; CDR3 protein: ASSREVNTEAF
V gene: TRBV5-4; J gene: TRBJ2-5; CDR3 protein: ASSGVQETQY
V gene: TRBV27; J gene: TRBJ2-1; CDR3 protein: ASSSPAPLREGLRSYNEQF
V gene: TRBV4-1; J gene: TRBJ1-1; CDR3 protein: ASSQDFRGSGAF
V gene: TRBV2; J gene: TRBJ1-5; CDR3 protein: ASTSNQPQH
V gene: TRBV6-5; J gene: TRBJ2-6; CDR3 protein: ASMSGWAGANVLT
V gene: TRBV2; J gene: TRBJ2-2; CDR3 protein: ASSEALGSGRVTGELF
V gene: TRBV15; J gene: TRBJ2-3; CDR3 protein: ATSSPGSGSTDTQY
V gene: TRBV9; J gene: TRBJ2-5; CDR3 protein: ASSVSGFQETQY
V gene: TRBV27; J gene: TRBJ2-2; CDR3 protein: ASSYLTGELF
V gene: TRBV24-1; J gene: TRBJ2-2; CDR3 protein: ATSVTDPNTGELF
V gene: TRBV28; J gene: TRBJ2-7; CDR3 protein: ASSPADSAYEQY
V gene: TRBV15; J gene: TRBJ2-7; CDR3 protein: ATSSRQTPYEQY
V gene: TRBV5-4; J gene: TRBJ1-5; CDR3 protein: ASSLAGENNQPQH
V gene: TRBV6-5; J gene: TRBJ1-2; CDR3 protein: ASKHSHYGYT
V gene: TRBV15; J gene: TRBJ2-7; CDR3 protein: ATSSPDRGLYEQY
V gene: TRBV9; J gene: TRBJ1-2; CDR3 protein: ASSSEWGYT
V gene: TRBV19; J gene: TRBJ2-3; CDR3 protein: ASSIRPKGTDTQY
V gene: TRBV7-8; J gene: TRBJ1-4; CDR3 protein: ASSLRWFDGTGENEKLF
V gene: TRBV11-3; J gene: TRBJ2-1; CDR3 protein: ASSLDGRGNEQF
V gene: TRBV6-1; J gene: TRBJ2-5; CDR3 protein: ASSEPGQFSGAQY
V gene: TRBV9; J gene: TRBJ2-3; CDR3 protein: ASSVVASTDTQY